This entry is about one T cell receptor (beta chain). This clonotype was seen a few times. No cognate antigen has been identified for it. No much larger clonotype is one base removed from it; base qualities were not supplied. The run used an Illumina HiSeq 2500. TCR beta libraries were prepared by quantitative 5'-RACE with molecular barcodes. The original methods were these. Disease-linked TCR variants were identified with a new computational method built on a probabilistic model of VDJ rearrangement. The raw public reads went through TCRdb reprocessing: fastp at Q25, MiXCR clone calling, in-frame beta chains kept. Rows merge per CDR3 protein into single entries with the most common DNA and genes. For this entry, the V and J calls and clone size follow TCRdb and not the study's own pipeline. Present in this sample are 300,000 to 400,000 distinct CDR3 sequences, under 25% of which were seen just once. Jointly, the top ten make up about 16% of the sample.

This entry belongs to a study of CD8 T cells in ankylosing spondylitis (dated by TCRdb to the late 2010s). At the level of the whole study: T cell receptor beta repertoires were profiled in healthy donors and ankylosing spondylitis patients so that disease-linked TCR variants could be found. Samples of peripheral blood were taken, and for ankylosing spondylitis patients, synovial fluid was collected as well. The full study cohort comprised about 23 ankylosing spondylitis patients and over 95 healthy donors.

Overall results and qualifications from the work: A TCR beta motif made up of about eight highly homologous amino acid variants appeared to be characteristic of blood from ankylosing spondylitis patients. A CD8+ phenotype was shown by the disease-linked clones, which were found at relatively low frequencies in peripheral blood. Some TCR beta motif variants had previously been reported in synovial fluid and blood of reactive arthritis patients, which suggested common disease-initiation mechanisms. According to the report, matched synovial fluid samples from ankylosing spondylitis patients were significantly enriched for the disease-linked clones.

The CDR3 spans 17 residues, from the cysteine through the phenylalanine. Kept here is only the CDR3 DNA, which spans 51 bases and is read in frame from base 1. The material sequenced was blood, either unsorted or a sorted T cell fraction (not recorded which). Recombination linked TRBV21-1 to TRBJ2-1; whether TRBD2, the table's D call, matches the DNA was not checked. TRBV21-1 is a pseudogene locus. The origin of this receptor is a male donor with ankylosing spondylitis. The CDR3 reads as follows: CASSEGDSGRSYNEQFF. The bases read TGTGCCAGCAGCGAGGGGGATAGCGGGAGGTCCTACAATGAGCAGTTCTTC.